Listed below are T cell receptor beta chains from one sample, sequenced in a study of T cell responses to AZD1222 COVID-19 vaccine. Profiling relied on immunoSEQ multiplex PCR, and the TCRdb table lists in-frame clones only, not all of them. The sample gives over 150,000 clones, about 93% of which show up once; around 0.98% is in the top ten. The source was peripheral blood, collected 28 days after the second dose of the MenACWY control vaccine. The receptors were gathered from an adult who received the MenACWY meningococcal vaccine as a control. The CDR3 runs from the conserved cysteine through the conserved F or W. The D gene is left open where the match is weak. The size of a clone is reported for some rows only, either as once, few or many, or as a class for expanded clones.

clone size	V gene	D gene	J gene	CDR3 DNA	CDR3 protein
-	TRBV2	-	TRBJ2-2	TGTGCCAGCAGTGAAAATATCGGGACCGGGGAGCTGTTTTTT	CASSENIGTGELFF
-	TRBV14	TRBD1	TRBJ2-3	TGTGCCAGCAGCCAAGCCCGGGACAGGCTGTGGAAAGATACGCAGTATTTT	CASSQARDRLWKDTQYF
once	TRBV6-2/TRBV6-3	-	TRBJ2-1	TGTGCCAGCACCCCGGGGCCAACGGGCTCCTACAATGAGCAGTTCTTC	CASTPGPTGSYNEQFF
-	TRBV27	-	TRBJ1-4	TGTGCCACACAGGGTCGAGGGGCAACTAATGAAAAACTGTTTTTT	CATQGRGATNEKLFF
-	TRBV27	-	TRBJ1-1	TGTGCCAGCAGTTTGGCCGGGACACTGAACACTGAAGCTTTCTTT	CASSLAGTLNTEAFF
-	TRBV30	-	TRBJ1-6	TGTGCCTGGAGTGTAGGGGGGAATAATTCACCCCTCCACTTT	CAWSVGGNNSPLHF
-	TRBV19	TRBD1	TRBJ1-2	TGTGCCAGTAGTACCGCGACAGGGGTCTATGGCTACACCTTC	CASSTATGVYGYTF
once	TRBV4-3	TRBD1	TRBJ2-7	TGCGCCAGCAGCCAATGGACAGGGGGGTACGAGCAGTACTTC	CASSQWTGGYEQYF
-	TRBV6-5	-	TRBJ1-6	TGTGCCAGCAGGATGACAGCGAATTCACCCCTCCACTTT	CASRMTANSPLHF
once	TRBV19	TRBD1	TRBJ1-3	TGTGCCAGTAGTATGGTCGACAGGGAGACTACTCTCTCTGGAAACACCATATATTTT	CASSMVDRETTLSGNTIYF
-	TRBV5-8	-	TRBJ1-1	TGTGCCAGCAGCTTTACACTCAACACTGAAGCTTTCTTT	CASSFTLNTEAFF
-	TRBV21-1	-	TRBJ2-1	TGTGCCAGCAGCAGCCGGACAGGGCAGTCCTACAATGAGCAGTTCTTC	CASSSRTGQSYNEQFF
-	TRBV10-2	-	TRBJ1-2	TGCGCCAGCAGTGATCCCGGGACTGCCGGATATGGCTACACCTTC	CASSDPGTAGYGYTF
few	TRBV5-1	-	TRBJ2-7	TGCGCCAGCAGCTTAACCCCTTCATTCTACGAGCAGTACTTC	CASSLTPSFYEQYF
-	TRBV24-1	TRBD2	TRBJ2-3	TGTGCCACCAGTGATTTTTCTAGCGGGGCAAGGCAAGATACGCAGTATTTT	CATSDFSSGARQDTQYF
-	TRBV7-8	TRBD2	TRBJ2-3	TGTGCCAGCAGCCGCAGCGGGGGGGCTGGAGATACGCAGTATTTT	CASSRSGGAGDTQYF
once	TRBV3-1/TRBV3-2	-	TRBJ1-1	TGTGCCAGCAGCCAAGTGGGGCTTCCTGAAGCTTTCTTT	CASSQVGLPEAFF
-	TRBV28	-	TRBJ1-2	TGTGCCAGCACCGAAGTAGATGCTCGGGGCTACACCTTC	CASTEVDARGYTF
-	TRBV7-2	-	TRBJ2-3	TGTGCCAGCAGTTTCTCCTGGGCTCCTGTCCCAGATACGCAGTATTTT	CASSFSWAPVPDTQYF
-	TRBV6-2/TRBV6-3	-	TRBJ2-1	TGTGCCAGCAGTTCTTATTACAATGAGCAGTTCTTC	CASSSYYNEQFF
few	TRBV28	TRBD1	TRBJ1-4	TGTGCCAGCAGTTTACGGGACAGTAATGAAAAACTGTTTTTT	CASSLRDSNEKLFF
once	TRBV19	-	TRBJ1-6	TGTGCCAGTAGGGACACCGCGAGTTCACCCCTCCACTTT	CASRDTASSPLHF
once	TRBV19	-	TRBJ1-4	TGTGCCAGTTCCAGGCAGGGGAGGGAAAAACTGTTTTTT	CASSRQGREKLFF
-	TRBV27	-	TRBJ2-6	TGTGCCAGCAGTTTAGCGCCGGGTCGGATGGGCGGCAGGGCCAACGTCCTGACTTTC	CASSLAPGRMGGRANVLTF
-	TRBV30	TRBD1	TRBJ2-7	TGTGCCTGCCCGGGACAGGGAGCCTACGAGCAGTACTTC	CACPGQGAYEQYF
-	TRBV28	TRBD2	TRBJ2-7	TGTGCCAGCAGTTTGAATGGGCTAGCGGGGGGCTACGAGCAGTACTTC	CASSLNGLAGGYEQYF
-	TRBV6-2/TRBV6-3	-	TRBJ2-2	TGTGCCAGCAGTTCTGGACAGAAAAGGACCGGGGAGCTGTTTTTT	CASSSGQKRTGELFF
-	TRBV7-9	-	TRBJ2-6	TGTGCCAGCAGCCGGACCCTGGGGTCTGGGGCCAACGTCCTGACTTTC	CASSRTLGSGANVLTF
-	TRBV4-3	-	TRBJ1-4	TGCGCCAGCAGCGCCGGCAGAACAACTAATGAAAAACTGTTTTTT	CASSAGRTTNEKLFF
-	TRBV6-5	TRBD1	TRBJ1-2	TGTGCCAGCAGTCCACGGACAGGAACCTATGGCTACACCTTC	CASSPRTGTYGYTF
-	TRBV18	-	TRBJ1-2	TGTGCCAGCTCACGCGACAGTAACTATGGCTACACCTTC	CASSRDSNYGYTF
once	TRBV12-3/TRBV12-4	-	TRBJ1-1	TGTGCCAGCAGTTCGACCCAGAACACTGAAGCTTTCTTT	CASSSTQNTEAFF
-	TRBV5-4	-	TRBJ1-4	TGTGCCAGCAGCTTGGGGGCCGGATCGGTCGGGGAAAAACTGTTTTTT	CASSLGAGSVGEKLFF
-	TRBV3-1/TRBV3-2	-	TRBJ2-2	TGTGCCAGCAGCCAAACTACTAGATTCAATCGGGGCGGGGAGCTGTTTTTT	CASSQTTRFNRGGELFF
-	TRBV6-5	-	TRBJ2-7	TGTGCCAGCAGTTACTCGGCAGGGACCTCCTACGAGCAGTACTTC	CASSYSAGTSYEQYF
-	TRBV6-1	TRBD2	TRBJ2-3	TGTGCCAGCAGTGAAGGTGCGGGGGGCGCTACAGATACGCAGTATTTT	CASSEGAGGATDTQYF